This TCR beta chain comes out of a study of blood T cells in healthy people across ages. Study context: For every two T cells, template switching captured about one barcoded beta molecule.

Sample-barcoded 5' priming and a J-beta primer mix drove a second PCR of about 6 to 11 cycles. Each TCR beta cDNA got a 12-nucleotide random molecular identifier. TCRdb re-called the 5' RACE reads through MiXCR, storing one row per CDR3 protein. The sample includes 650,000 to 800,000 distinct CDR3 sequences, approximately 48% of them seen just once. The germline CDR1 and CDR2 sequences are SGHTA and FQGNSA. This CDR3 is 15 amino acids long. Trimming pared 5 bases from V and 4 bases from J, leaving 15 bases between. The clonotype was recovered from a man in his 60s in good health. Sample: blood. The rearrangement joins TRBV7-2 to TRBJ1-5, with a tentative D call TRBD1 (5 bases). The CDR3 DNA is TGTGCCAGCAGCCCCTACCAACAGGTGAATCAGCCCCAGCATTTT. Translation gives CASSPYQQVNQPQHF.